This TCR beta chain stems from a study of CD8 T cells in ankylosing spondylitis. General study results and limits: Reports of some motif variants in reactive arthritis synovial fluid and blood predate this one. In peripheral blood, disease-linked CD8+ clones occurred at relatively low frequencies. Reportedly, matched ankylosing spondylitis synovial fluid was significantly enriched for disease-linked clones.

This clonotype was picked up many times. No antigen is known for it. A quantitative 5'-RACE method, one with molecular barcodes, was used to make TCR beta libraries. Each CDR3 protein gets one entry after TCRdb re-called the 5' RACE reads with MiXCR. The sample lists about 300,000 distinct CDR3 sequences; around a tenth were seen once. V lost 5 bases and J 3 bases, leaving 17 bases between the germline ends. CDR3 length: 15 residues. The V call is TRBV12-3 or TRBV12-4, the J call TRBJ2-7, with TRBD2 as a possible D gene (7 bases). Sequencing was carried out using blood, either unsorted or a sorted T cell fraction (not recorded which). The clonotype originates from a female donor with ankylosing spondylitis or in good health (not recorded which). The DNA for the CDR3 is TGTGCCAGCAGTCGTGGGGGGGCCCTTAACTACGAGCAGTACTTC. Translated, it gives CASSRGGALNYEQYF.